The entry below describes one T cell receptor (beta chain). Antigen unknown. The entry originates in a study of T cells after posttransplantation cyclophosphamide. General observations from the study: Recipient CMV seropositivity and CMV reactivation strongly tracked TRB clonality. Later blood repertoires were often dominated by clones from the donor CD8+ memory compartment.

TCRdb's table, derived via immunoSEQ multiplex PCR, lists solely in-frame clones and lacks some. The sample carries about 16,000 clones, approximately 81% recorded once. Control samples came 1 year after myeloablative marrow transplants with methotrexate plus calcineurin inhibitor. V dropped 6 bases and J dropped 9 bases, with 17 bases sitting between them. This CDR3 contains 13 residues. Germline V CDR1 and CDR2: MNHEY, SMNVEV (reference sequence). This material consisted of PBMCs, taken 441 days after allogeneic stem cell transplant with calcineurin inhibitor and methotrexate. The TCR sequence derives from a male patient between 25 and 39 years old who received an allogeneic stem cell transplant from an unrelated donor, was CMV-positive, and had acute and chronic GVHD. Some T cells may trace back to the graft donor. This sequence joins TRBV27 and TRBJ1-2, with D possibly TRBD1 on 5 matching bases. The CDR3 spells CASSREGTLRYTF. CDR3 nucleotides: TGTGCCAGCAGCCGGGAGGGGACGTTACGCTACACCTTC.